The 9 T cell receptor beta chains listed next were all sequenced from one sample in a study of human T cells and chemical hapten exposure. Time point meaning: pre-sensitization, week 0. The treatment was: therapeutic diphenylcyclopropenone sensitization with weekly scalp DPC. TCRdb reprocessed the RACE reads with MiXCR, giving one entry per CDR3 protein. Altogether approximately 400,000 distinct CDR3 sequences are present, 4% to 6% being singletons, with the ten largest covering just over 2.5%. The specimen was whole blood, collected in connection with sensitization to the hapten diphenylcyclopropenone (DPC). These receptor sequences come from a woman in her fifties or sixties with alopecia areata. Some clones in this sample may be carry-over from other donors' samples.

This rearrangement joins TRBV6-6 to TRBJ2-7; 13 positions match TRBD2. CDR3 length: 17 residues. Unmatched junction bases numbered 9, after V lost 6 bases and J lost 1 base. CDR1 is MNHNY and CDR2 is SVGAGI in the germline V gene (reference sequence). The CDR3 nucleotides are TGTGCCAGCAGGCCTGGACTAGCGGGAGTCAGGTCCTACGAGCAGTACTTC. The encoded protein is CASRPGLAGVRSYEQYF.

This clonotype was counted many times. The gene calls are TRBV24-1 and TRBJ2-1; D gene ambiguous. The length of the CDR3 is 16 residues. Deletions cut 0 bases from V and 0 bases from J, with 8 bases between. The germline CDR1 and CDR2 sequences are KGHDR and SFDVKD. The CDR3 DNA reads as TGTGCCACCAGTGATTTGGACAAGAGCTCCTACAATGAGCAGTTCTTC. This sequence encodes CATSDLDKSSYNEQFF.

This clonotype was observed many times. The chain uses TRBV5-1 and TRBJ1-1; D is unresolved. Germline CDR1 SGHRS, CDR2 YFSETQ. The CDR3 has 16 residues. V was pared by 4 bases and J by 0 bases, with 16 bases between. The CDR3 DNA reads TGCGCCAGCAGCCCAGACCTAACAAGAGTGAACACTGAAGCTTTCTTT. Encoded protein: CASSPDLTRVNTEAFF.

This clonotype was picked up many times. The rearrangement uses TRBV7-2 and TRBJ2-3; either TRBD1 or TRBD2 may supply D (5 bases each). Germline lookup yields CDR1 SGHTA and CDR2 FQGNSA. V was shortened by 1 base and J by 11 bases, with 10 bases between the two germline ends. The CDR3 contains 12 residues. The CDR3 coding sequence is TGTGCCAGCAGCTTAGAGACAGAGGGGCAGTATTTT. Protein product: CASSLETEGQYF.

This clonotype was recorded at least ten times. The genes are TRBV11-2 and TRBJ2-1, with D uncertain. Trimming removed 5 bases from V and 6 bases from J, with 8 bases in between. The CDR3 length is 12 residues. CDR1 and CDR2 (germline): SGHAT, FQNNGV. CDR3 in DNA: TGTGCCAGCAGCGCCCTAGGCAATGAGCAGTTCTTC. As protein: CASSALGNEQFF.

This clonotype was found a few times. This chain links TRBV4-1 with TRBJ2-1; 11 nucleotides agree with TRBD2. This CDR3 has 16 residues. Trimming removed 3 bases from V and 6 bases from J; junction bases left unmatched: 7. CDR1 and CDR2 (germline): MGHRA, YSYEKL. This chain's CDR3 is CASSHSPGLAANEQFF. CDR3 bases: TGCGCCAGCAGCCATAGCCCGGGACTAGCGGCCAATGAGCAGTTCTTC.

This clonotype was seen at least ten times. The chain recombines TRBV14 with TRBJ2-3; 8 bases fit TRBD1. The CDR3 contains 16 residues. V lost 4 bases and J lost 2; bases outside the gene matches: 8. Per the germline V gene, CDR1 is SGHDN and CDR2 is FVKESK. CDR3 coding DNA: TGTGCCAGCAGCCCCCAGGGGGCCCCCTCCACAGATACGCAGTATTTT. It encodes CASSPQGAPSTDTQYF.

This clonotype was seen at least ten times. This rearrangement joins TRBV7-2 to TRBJ2-3; D tentatively reads TRBD1 or TRBD2 (6 bases each). Germline loops: CDR1 SGHTA, CDR2 FQGNSA. The length of the CDR3 is 15 residues. V gave up 1 base and J gave up 3 bases, with 11 bases separating them. CDR3 bases: TGTGCCAGCAGCTTAGTCGGGGGCCCTACAGATACGCAGTATTTT. Its translation: CASSLVGGPTDTQYF.

A few counts support this clonotype. The chain carries TRBV20-1 and TRBJ2-2; 8 nucleotides align to TRBD2. The germline V gene has CDR1 DFQATT and CDR2 SNEGSKA (reference sequence). CDR3 length equals 17 residues. V trimming: 0 bases; J trimming: 0 bases; junction bases outside the gene matches: 6. The CDR3 DNA follows: TGCAGTGCTAGAGATAGGAGCGGGGGATCGAACACCGGGGAGCTGTTTTTT. It is translated as CSARDRSGGSNTGELFF.